This T cell receptor beta chain was recovered during a study of blood T cell repertoires in COVID-19. Study context: COVID-19 samples, acute and convalescent, were from the United States, Italy and Spain. Sources were T cells, B-cell-depleted T cells, or PBMCs; the material itself was cDNA or gDNA.

The Seattle patients joined while their infection was active and were tracked longitudinally afterward. Using immunoSEQ multiplex PCR, the repertoire was profiled, and TCRdb retains in-frame clones only, with some absent. The sample holds approximately 300,000 clones, about 93% seen once. The CDR3 length is 15 residues. V shed 0 bases and J 4 bases; nucleotides not matched to a gene: 6. CDR1 and CDR2 (germline): MNHEY, SVGAGI. This clonotype originated in a woman younger than 45 with COVID-19, enrolled during active disease. The chain uses TRBV6-5 and TRBJ2-7; 7 bases align to TRBD2. Sequencing was performed on peripheral blood. In DNA form, the CDR3 reads TGTGCCAGCAGTTACTCCGAGCGGGATCCTTACGAGCAGTACTTC. Residues: CASSYSERDPYEQYF.